This T cell receptor (beta chain) was profiled in a study of T cells after yellow fever vaccination. Whole-study context: Each low-cell-number fraction was prepared by means of SMART-Seq v4 Ultra Low Input.

Synthesis of TCR cDNA relied on 5'RACE template switching, which attached a universal primer site and UMIs. TCRdb redid the calling of the 5' RACE reads with MiXCR, one entry per CDR3 protein. This sample has 450,000 to 550,000 distinct CDR3 sequences; around a fifth occur once, and the top ten carry roughly a sixth. Study results and caveats: FACS-sorted repertoires could contain abundant clonotypes contaminating from the bulk population.

Concerning this clonotype itself: What it recognizes is unknown.

V lost 5 bases, J lost 0 bases, and 8 bases lay in between. CDR1 KGHDR and CDR2 SFDVKD come from the germline V gene. This CDR3 has 14 amino acids. The V call is TRBV24-1, the J call TRBJ2-3, with D unresolved. Sequencing used PBMCs, obtained roughly 20 days after the first yellow fever vaccination. This sequence originates from a man younger than 30 who received the YFV17D yellow fever vaccine. The CDR3 coding sequence is TGTGCCACCAGTGCCGCTTCTAGCACAGATACGCAGTATTTT. Its protein product is CATSAASSTDTQYF.